A single sample is the source of the 31 T cell receptor beta chains below, sequenced in a study of Tregs in tolerant kidney transplant recipients. Using immunoSEQ multiplex PCR, the repertoire was profiled, and TCRdb retains in-frame clones only, with some absent. The table has 200,000 to 300,000 clones, about 80% seen once; the top ten hold about 0.64%. The specimen sequenced was CD4+ T cells from blood. These receptors came from a human donor in good health.

The chain is built from TRBV5-4 and TRBJ2-7; D call uncertain. With 4 bases removed from V and 0 bases from J, the gap between germline ends came to 8 bases. This CDR3 has 13 amino acids. From germline, CDR1 is SGHNT and CDR2 YYREEE (reference sequence). DNA for the CDR3: TGTGCCAGCAGCCAAGGAAGCTCCTACGAGCAGTACTTC. As protein: CASSQGSSYEQYF.

This chain joins TRBV5-1 and TRBJ2-7; tentatively, D is TRBD1 or TRBD2 (5 bases each). Trimming removed 0 bases at V and 3 bases at J, with 13 bases between. There are 15 residues in the CDR3. Germline V lookup: CDR1 SGHRS, CDR2 YFSETQ. CDR3 loop: CASSLEAGSVYEQYF. DNA of the CDR3: TGCGCCAGCAGCTTGGAGGCAGGGAGCGTCTACGAGCAGTACTTC.

The V and J genes are TRBV6-5 and TRBJ2-7; D may be TRBD1 (6 bases). Trimming took 5 bases from V and 2 from J, leaving 16 bases between them. This CDR3 has 15 residues. The V gene's germline CDR1 is MNHEY and CDR2 SVGAGI. The CDR3: CASSPTQGSPYEQYF. In DNA form, the CDR3 reads TGTGCCAGCAGTCCCACCCAGGGGTCCCCCTACGAGCAGTACTTC.

The rearrangement uses TRBV6-5 and TRBJ2-3, with D hard to call. This CDR3 contains 16 residues. CDR1 and CDR2 (germline): MNHEY, SVGAGI. V gave up 0 bases and J gave up 4 bases, with 14 bases separating them. This CDR3 is CASSYSTARGADTQYF. CDR3 bases: TGTGCCAGCAGTTACTCGACGGCTAGAGGTGCAGATACGCAGTATTTT.

This chain connects TRBV7-3 to TRBJ1-5; maybe TRBD1 (6 bases). Between the trimmed V and J ends, which lost 2 bases and 7 bases, there was a span of 9 bases. CDR1 SGHTA and CDR2 FQGTGA come from the germline V gene. The CDR3 consists of 13 residues. In DNA, the CDR3 is TGTGCCAGCAGCTTATTTGGGGGCCAGCCCCAGCATTTT. Translating gives CASSLFGGQPQHF.

V is TRBV5-6 and J is TRBJ2-3, with 7 bases that match TRBD2. Looked up from germline, CDR1 is SGHDT and CDR2 is YYEEEE. The CDR3 has 16 amino acids. The junction had 10 bases not matched to a gene; V was cut back by 4 bases and J by 2 bases. CDR3 region: CASSRRLGGPTDTQYF. In DNA form, the CDR3 reads TGTGCCAGCAGCCGCAGGCTGGGAGGGCCCACAGATACGCAGTATTTT.

The chain recombines TRBV19 with TRBJ1-5; D remains unclear. Germline values: CDR1 LNHDA, CDR2 SQIVND (reference sequence). V was cut by 7 bases and J by 9 bases, with 16 bases left in between. CDR3 length: 13 amino acids. Written as DNA, the CDR3 is TGTGCCAGTACCATGGCGGTCCGGGGGCCCCAGCATTTT. Translation: CASTMAVRGPQHF.

The J gene is TRBJ2-1, the V gene TRBV7-6; D is perhaps TRBD2 (5 bases). Trimming removed 4 bases from V and 4 bases from J, with 11 bases in between. The length of the CDR3 is 14 residues. Germline CDR1 and CDR2: SGHVS and FNYEAQ. CDR3 nucleotides: TGTGCCAGCAGCTCCCACCGGGGTTACAATGAGCAGTTCTTC. Translated, it gives CASSSHRGYNEQFF.

The V call is TRBV7-9, the J call TRBJ2-3; TRBD2 agrees at 15 bases. The CDR3 covers 19 residues. V lost 5 bases, J lost 4 bases, and 13 bases stayed unmatched. Germline CDR1 is SEHNR and CDR2 is FQNEAQ (reference sequence). CDR3 sequence: CASSPGTSGRYGLADTQYF. In DNA form, the CDR3 reads TGTGCCAGCAGCCCTGGGACTAGCGGGAGGTACGGGTTGGCAGATACGCAGTATTTT.

The CDR3 region is CASSPDIYNEQFF. CDR3 coding DNA: TGTGCCAGCAGCCCCGACATATACAATGAGCAGTTCTTC. The J gene is TRBJ2-1, the V gene TRBV7-3; D not resolved. The CDR3 contains 13 residues. Germline V gene data show CDR1 as SGHTA and CDR2 as FQGTGA. The ends were cut back, 5 bases at V and 4 bases at J, with 9 bases in the middle.

Details on this clone: Additional DNA sequences in this sample encode the identical CDR3. The chain carries TRBV5-1 and TRBJ1-3; D is unclear. The germline CDR1 and CDR2 sequences are SGHRS and YFSETQ. V lost 0 bases and J lost 0, with 4 bases in between. The length of the CDR3 is 14 residues. The CDR3: CASSLDSSGNTIYF. As DNA, the CDR3 is TGCGCCAGCAGCTTGGATTCCTCTGGAAACACCATATATTTT.

The V gene is TRBV29-1, the J gene TRBJ1-2; no clear D. Trimming took off 0 bases at V and 8 bases at J, with 7 bases between the two ends. The CDR3 totals 11 residues. Germline CDR1 reads SQVTM; CDR2 reads ANQGSEA. The CDR3 protein is CSVEDLGGYTF. CDR3 in DNA: TGCAGCGTTGAAGATCTAGGAGGCTACACCTTC.

The chain joins TRBV7-9 to TRBJ2-3; 7 bases agree with TRBD2. CDR1 and CDR2 (germline): SEHNR, FQNEAQ (reference sequence). The V gene end was trimmed by 11 bases and the J gene end by 5 bases; junction bases not matched to a gene: 4. The CDR3 spans 11 residues. CDR3 region: CALGGEDTQYF. The CDR3 region has the DNA TGTGCCTTGGGGGGGGAAGATACGCAGTATTTT.

The rearrangement uses TRBV7-9 and TRBJ2-1, with 8 bases matching TRBD1. Germline V gene lookup returns CDR1 SEHNR and CDR2 FQNEAQ (reference sequence). Trimming at V came to 4 bases and at J to 8 bases, leaving 7 bases not matched to a gene. The CDR3 contains 14 residues. CDR3 bases: TGTGCCAGCAGCTCGGGACAGGTCGTCGATGAGCAGTTCTTC. Its protein is CASSSGQVVDEQFF.

CDR3 nucleotides: TGTGCCAGCAGCTATTACGGAGGGGGGAACACCGGGGAGCTGTTTTTT. It codes for CASSYYGGGNTGELFF. The V call is TRBV7-2, the J call TRBJ2-2; D could derive from TRBD1 or TRBD2 (6 bases each). V was cut by 4 bases and J by 1 base, with 13 bases left in between. Germline V lookup: CDR1 SGHTA, CDR2 FQGNSA. There are 16 residues in the CDR3.

Here the CDR3 DNA reads TGCGCCAGCAGCTTGGGGACTAGACAAGAGACCCAGTACTTC. As protein: CASSLGTRQETQYF. The J gene is TRBJ2-5, the V gene TRBV5-1; 7 positions agree with TRBD2. V gave up 0 bases and J gave up 2 bases; unmatched junction bases: 1. CDR1 is SGHRS, CDR2 YFSETQ, per germline. The CDR3 is 14 amino acids.

The chain is built from TRBV2 and TRBJ1-2; D is perhaps TRBD1 (5 bases). The CDR3 is made up of 15 amino acids. In germline, CDR1 is SNHLY, CDR2 FYNNEI. The V end lost 5 bases, the J end lost 8 bases, and 21 bases lay between the germline ends. CDR3 sequence: CASSPGQIIRWGYTF. The CDR3 DNA sequence: TGTGCCAGCAGTCCAGGGCAGATAATCCGATGGGGCTACACCTTC.

The J gene is TRBJ1-4, the V gene TRBV5-6, with 7 bases lining up with TRBD1. The ends lost 4 bases at V and 2 bases at J; junction bases unmatched: 2. The CDR3 extends over 14 amino acids. Germline assignment: CDR1 SGHDT and CDR2 YYEEEE. DNA for the CDR3: TGTGCCAGCAGCCTGGGACAGACTAATGAAAAACTGTTTTTT. It specifies CASSLGQTNEKLFF.

The chain links TRBV7-8 to TRBJ2-2; D call uncertain. Germline values: CDR1 SGHVS, CDR2 FQNEAQ. V lost 5 bases to trimming and J lost 7 bases, with 8 bases between them. The CDR3 totals 12 residues. The CDR3 DNA reads as TGTGCCAGCAGCCCCCCCTTCGGGGAGCTGTTTTTT. It specifies CASSPPFGELFF.

V gene TRBV29-1 combines with J gene TRBJ2-3; D unresolved. The V and J ends lost 6 bases and 1 base respectively, with 14 bases between them. CDR1 SQVTM and CDR2 ANQGSEA come from the germline V gene. The CDR3 has 14 residues. CDR3 DNA sequence: TGCAGCGTGCAATTCACGGGCGGCACAGATACGCAGTATTTT. Protein: CSVQFTGGTDTQYF.

The V call is TRBV2, the J call TRBJ1-5; D gene ambiguous. The CDR3 covers 14 residues. In germline, CDR1 is SNHLY, CDR2 FYNNEI. V lost 1 base and J lost 6, with 10 bases in between. The CDR3 DNA is TGTGCCAGCAGTGAAGGCCCCGGGGTTCAGCCCCAGCATTTT. Protein product: CASSEGPGVQPQHF.

The V gene is TRBV4-1, the J gene TRBJ2-4; D is tentatively TRBD1 or TRBD2 (5 bases each). Germline assignment: CDR1 MGHRA and CDR2 YSYEKL. The CDR3 spans 16 residues. Trimming pared 0 bases from V and 0 bases from J, leaving 9 bases between. The CDR3 region has the DNA TGCGCCAGCAGCCAAGAAGAGGGACGAGCCAAAAACATTCAGTACTTC. Protein: CASSQEEGRAKNIQYF.

The genes are TRBV5-1 and TRBJ1-2; a possible D gene is TRBD1 (5 bases). The CDR3 consists of 15 residues. Germline V gives CDR1 SGHRS, CDR2 YFSETQ. V lost 1 base, J lost 8 bases, and 18 bases lay in between. The CDR3 here is CASSLTQDRGWGYTF. CDR3 DNA: TGCGCCAGCAGCTTGACCCAAGACAGAGGCTGGGGCTACACCTTC.

J is TRBJ2-1 and V is TRBV7-2, with unresolved D. Trimming left V 4 bases short and J 5 bases short, with 3 bases between. The germline CDR1 and CDR2 sequences are SGHTA and FQGNSA. The CDR3 has 11 amino acids. DNA of the CDR3: TGTGCCAGCAGCTCACACAATGAGCAGTTCTTC. Encoded protein: CASSSHNEQFF.

V and J are TRBV5-1 and TRBJ2-3, with 12 bases that match TRBD2. Germline CDR1 is SGHRS and CDR2 is YFSETQ. This CDR3 is built from 14 residues. With V trimmed by 1 base and J by 15 bases, 9 bases remained unmatched. CDR3 DNA sequence: TGCGCCAGCAGCTTGACTAGCGGGGGGCCCGCGCTATATTTT. Its translation is CASSLTSGGPALYF.

J is TRBJ2-7 and V is TRBV7-9; a possible D gene is TRBD2 (5 bases). The germline gives CDR1 SEHNR, CDR2 FQNEAQ (reference sequence). V dropped 3 bases and J dropped 6 bases, with 12 bases sitting between them. The CDR3 length is 13 residues. The CDR3 loop is CASSFPGVGEQYF. CDR3 in DNA: TGTGCCAGCAGCTTTCCCGGGGTCGGCGAGCAGTACTTC.

V gene TRBV7-9 combines with J gene TRBJ1-5, with a possible D match to TRBD1 (6 bases). V was trimmed by 1 base and J by 4 bases, leaving 17 bases between them. This CDR3 contains 17 residues. Germline V gene sequence: CDR1 SEHNR, CDR2 FQNEAQ (reference sequence). CDR3 nucleotide sequence: TGTGCCAGCAGCTTAGATGGGTTGCGGGGACAAAATCAGCCCCAGCATTTT. It encodes CASSLDGLRGQNQPQHF.

J is TRBJ2-3 and V is TRBV18; D gene unclear. The CDR3 sequence is 10 residues long. V lost 5 bases to trimming and J lost 5 bases, with 2 bases between them. The germline gives CDR1 KGHSH, CDR2 LQKENI. The CDR3 DNA reads as TGTGCCAGCTCAATAGATACGCAGTATTTT. This encodes CASSIDTQYF.

The genes are TRBV9 and TRBJ1-3; TRBD1 might be the D (6 bases). The V end was cut by 4 bases, the J end by 0 bases, with 8 bases between. Germline loops: CDR1 SGDLS, CDR2 YYNGEE. The CDR3 contains 14 residues. The CDR3 DNA is TGTGCCAGCAGCACGACAGGCTCTGGAAACACCATATATTTT. Translated, it gives CASSTTGSGNTIYF. Combining the CDR3 with reference TRBV9 and TRBJ1-3 gives the whole variable domain DSGVTQTPKHLITATGQRVTLRCSPRSGDLSVYWYQQSLDQGLQFLIQYYNGEERAKGNILERFSAQQFPDLHSELNLSSLELGDSALYFCASSTTGSGNTIYFGEGSWLTVV.

The V gene is TRBV7-2, the J gene TRBJ1-2; D gene uncertain. Germline V gene sequence: CDR1 SGHTA, CDR2 FQGNSA. The CDR3 is 12 amino acids. V was shortened by 5 bases and J by 8 bases, with 12 bases between the two germline ends. Here the CDR3 reads CASSGVRVGYTF. CDR3 nucleotide sequence: TGTGCCAGCAGCGGGGTGCGGGTCGGCTACACCTTC.

The V and J genes are TRBV19 and TRBJ2-6; a weak D match, TRBD1 (6 bases). Germline loops: CDR1 LNHDA, CDR2 SQIVND (reference sequence). The CDR3 contains 14 residues. With 6 bases removed from V and 2 bases from J, the gap between germline ends came to 8 bases. CDR3 DNA: TGTGCCAGTAGCCACAGGGCTGGGGCCAACGTCCTGACTTTC. Translation gives CASSHRAGANVLTF.